This note documents a single T cell receptor beta chain sequence. Its antigen is undetermined. This CDR3 comprises 14 residues. Trimming removed 8 bases from V and 5 bases from J; junction bases left unmatched: 8. Germline V CDR1 and CDR2: LGHDT, YNNKEL (reference sequence). These data originate in a study of identical twins. MiXCR was run by TCRdb on the 5' RACE reads, yielding one entry per CDR3 protein. The sample lists about 430,000 distinct CDR3 sequences; about a fifth were seen once. Overall study results and limits: The analysis was cross-sectional rather than longitudinal within donors. Those out-of-frame alpha sequences shared by twins showed an excess of low generation probability. Possibly, invariant MAIT and iNKT cells partly confounded zero-insertion analyses.

The sample taken for sequencing was naive T cells sorted from blood. The chain joins TRBV3-1 to TRBJ2-5, with TRBD2 matching over 10 bases. This sequence originates from a middle-aged man in good health. In DNA form, the CDR3 reads TGTGCCAGCGGTCTAGCGGGAGTTTGGGAGACCCAGTACTTC. Translating it yields CASGLAGVWETQYF.